This T cell receptor beta chain stems from a study of blood T cell repertoires in COVID-19. Germline loops: CDR1 SGHVS, CDR2 FNYEAQ. With V trimmed by 1 base and J by 5 bases, 12 bases remained unmatched. This CDR3 has 20 amino acids. Clones were read by immunoSEQ multiplex PCR, and TCRdb kept only the in-frame ones, dropping some. The sample contains roughly 180,000 clones, over 70% of which appear only once. The sample comprised PBMCs or T cells enriched from blood (not recorded which). The J gene is TRBJ2-1, the V gene TRBV7-6; 15 nucleotides line up with TRBD2. The receptor was derived from a woman between 40 and 55 years old with acute COVID-19. CDR3 in amino acids: CASSLEATGLAGGPDNEQFF. The CDR3 nucleotides read TGTGCCAGCAGCTTAGAGGCCACGGGACTAGCGGGAGGCCCTGACAATGAGCAGTTCTTC.